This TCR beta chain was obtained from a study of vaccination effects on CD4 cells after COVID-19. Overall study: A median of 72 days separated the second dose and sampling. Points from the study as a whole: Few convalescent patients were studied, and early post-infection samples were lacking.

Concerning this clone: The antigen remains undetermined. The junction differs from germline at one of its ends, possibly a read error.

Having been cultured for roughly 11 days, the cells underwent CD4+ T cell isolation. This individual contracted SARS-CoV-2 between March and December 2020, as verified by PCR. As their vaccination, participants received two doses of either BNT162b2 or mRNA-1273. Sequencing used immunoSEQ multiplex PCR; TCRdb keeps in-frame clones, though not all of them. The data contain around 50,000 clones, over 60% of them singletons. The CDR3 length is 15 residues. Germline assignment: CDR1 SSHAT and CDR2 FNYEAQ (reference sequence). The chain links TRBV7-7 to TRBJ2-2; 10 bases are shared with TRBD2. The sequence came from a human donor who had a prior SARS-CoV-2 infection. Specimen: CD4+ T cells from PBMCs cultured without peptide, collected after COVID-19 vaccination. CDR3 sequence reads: CASSKSGGATGELFF. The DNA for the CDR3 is TGTGCTAGCAGCAAAAGCGGGGGGGCAACCGGGGAGCTGTTTTTT.